This TCR beta chain was found in a study of radiotherapy plus CTLA-4 blockade in lung cancer. Treatment of patients with chemo-refractory metastatic non-small-cell lung cancer consisted of focal radiation plus CTLA-4 blockade with ipilimumab. General study points: Early clone dynamics of blood T cells, plus interferon-beta, reportedly predicted response best. Radiotherapy plus ipilimumab was followed by expansion in blood of tumor-derived TCR clones.

This clone has only a few counts. The target antigen is unknown. Germline V gene sequence: CDR1 SGHRS, CDR2 YFSETQ. Trimming cost V 2 bases and J 5 bases; bases outside gene matches: 10. The CDR3 runs 15 residues. Sequencing used immunoSEQ multiplex PCR; TCRdb keeps in-frame clones, though not all of them. The sample records 20,000 or so clones, roughly 83% being singletons. The rearrangement uses TRBV5-1 and TRBJ2-7; 7 bases are shared with TRBD1. This sequence was found in a human donor with non-small cell lung cancer whose response to radiotherapy plus ipilimumab could not be evaluated. The source was peripheral blood, collected from a patient treated with radiotherapy plus ipilimumab. For the CDR3, the DNA is TGCGCCAGCAGCTTAGGACCAGGGGGTAGGGACGAGCAGTACTTC. Translated: CASSLGPGGRDEQYF. Looking up the rest from reference TRBV5-1 and TRBJ2-7 gives the full variable domain: KAGVTQTPRYLIKTRGQQVTLSCSPISGHRSVSWYQQTPGQGLQFLFEYFSETQRNKGNFPGRFSGRQFSNSRSEMNVSTLELGDSALYLCASSLGPGGRDEQYFGPGTRLTVT.